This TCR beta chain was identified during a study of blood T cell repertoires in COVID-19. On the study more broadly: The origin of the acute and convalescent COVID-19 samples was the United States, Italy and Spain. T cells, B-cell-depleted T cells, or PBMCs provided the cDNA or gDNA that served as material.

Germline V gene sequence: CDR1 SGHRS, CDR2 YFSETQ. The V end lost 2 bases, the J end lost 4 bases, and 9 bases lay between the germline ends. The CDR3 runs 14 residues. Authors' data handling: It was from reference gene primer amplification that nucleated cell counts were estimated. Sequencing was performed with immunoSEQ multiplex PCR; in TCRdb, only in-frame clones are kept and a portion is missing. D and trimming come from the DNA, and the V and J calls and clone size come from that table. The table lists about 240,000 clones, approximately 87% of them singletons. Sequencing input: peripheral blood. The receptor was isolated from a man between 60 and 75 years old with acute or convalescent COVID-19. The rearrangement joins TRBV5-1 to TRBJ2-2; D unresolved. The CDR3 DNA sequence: TGCGCCAGCAGCTTAGTAGCAGCCACCGGGGAGCTGTTTTTT. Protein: CASSLVAATGELFF.